This T cell receptor beta chain stems from a study of T-cell reconstitution after alpha-beta-depleted transplantation in children. This clonotype was seen a handful of times. The junction departs from germline at one end; a sequencing error may be responsible. As it was prepared, the TCRbeta library received unique molecular identifiers. Using its own MiXCR run on the PCR reads, TCRdb lists one record per CDR3 protein. The table lists around 400,000 distinct CDR3 sequences, around 9.9% of them singletons. CDR1 is SGHKS, CDR2 YYEKEE, per germline (reference sequence). The CDR3 loop spans 15 amino acids.

The V gene is TRBV5-5, the J gene TRBJ2-1; 16 bases match TRBD2. The sequence derives from a human donor who donated a stem cell graft to a child with acute myeloid leukemia. Specimen: PBMCs from the stem cell graft donor, collected from the stem cell graft. The CDR3 nucleotides read TGTGCCAGCAGCGTACCGGGACTAGCGGGGGGGTCGGGGATCTTC. Residues: CASSVPGLAGGSGIF. The whole variable domain, remainder taken from reference TRBV5-5 and TRBJ2-1, is DAGVTQSPTHLIKTRGQQVTLRCSPISGHKSVSWYQQVLGQGPQFIFQYYEKEERGRGNFPDRFSARQFPNYSSELNVNALLLGDSALYLCASSVPGLAGGSGIFGPGTRLTVL.